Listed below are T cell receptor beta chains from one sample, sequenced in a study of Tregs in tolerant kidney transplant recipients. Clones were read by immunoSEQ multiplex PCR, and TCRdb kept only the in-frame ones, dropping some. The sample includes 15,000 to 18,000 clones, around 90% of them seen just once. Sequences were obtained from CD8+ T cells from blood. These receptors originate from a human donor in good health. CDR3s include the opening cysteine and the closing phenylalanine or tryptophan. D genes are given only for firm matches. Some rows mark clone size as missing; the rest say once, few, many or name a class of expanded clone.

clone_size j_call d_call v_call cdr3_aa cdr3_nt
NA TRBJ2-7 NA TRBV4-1 CASSQGTKQYF TGCGCCAGCAGCCAGGGGACAAAGCAGTACTTC
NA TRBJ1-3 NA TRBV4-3 CASSQDPAGPGNTIYF TGCGCCAGCAGCCAAGATCCGGCAGGCCCAGGAAACACCATATATTTT
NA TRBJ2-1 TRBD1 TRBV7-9 CASSPTGNEQFF TGTGCCAGCAGCCCGACAGGGAATGAGCAGTTCTTC
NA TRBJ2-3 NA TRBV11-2 CASSTSGTDTQYF TGTGCCAGCAGCACCAGCGGGACAGATACGCAGTATTTT
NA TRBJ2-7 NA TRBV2 CASSEDSSYEQYF TGTGCCAGCAGTGAAGATAGCTCCTACGAGCAGTACTTC
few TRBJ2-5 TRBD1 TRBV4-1 CASSPRQGVQETQYF TGCGCCAGCAGCCCTAGACAGGGCGTCCAAGAGACCCAGTACTTC
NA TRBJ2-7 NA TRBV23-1 CASSHPFYEQYF TGCGCCAGCAGTCATCCGTTCTACGAGCAGTACTTC
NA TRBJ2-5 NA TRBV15 CATSRGAGYETQYF TGTGCCACCAGCAGAGGGGCAGGGTACGAGACCCAGTACTTC
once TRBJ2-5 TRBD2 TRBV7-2 CASGAGLAGNETQYF TGTGCCAGCGGAGCTGGACTAGCGGGAAATGAGACCCAGTACTTC
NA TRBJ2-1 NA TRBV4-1 CASSLGTDYYNEQFF TGCGCCAGCAGCCTGGGGACGGATTACTACAATGAGCAGTTCTTC
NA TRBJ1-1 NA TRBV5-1 CASSLSGRNTEAFF TGCGCCAGCAGCTTGTCGGGCAGGAACACTGAAGCTTTCTTT
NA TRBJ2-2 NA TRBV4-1 CASSLDTGELFF TGCGCCAGCAGCCTAGACACCGGGGAGCTGTTTTTT
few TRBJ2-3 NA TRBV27 CASSFLGTDTQYF TGTGCCAGCAGTTTCCTTGGCACAGATACGCAGTATTTT
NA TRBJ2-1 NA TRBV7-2 CASKSSYNEQFF TGTGCCAGCAAAAGCTCCTACAATGAGCAGTTCTTC
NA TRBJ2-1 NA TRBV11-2 CASSLARGGHEQFF TGTGCCAGCAGCTTGGCCAGAGGAGGACATGAGCAGTTCTTC
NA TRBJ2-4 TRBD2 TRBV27 CASSSRLASNIQYF TGTGCCAGCAGTTCCCGACTAGCTTCGAACATTCAGTACTTC
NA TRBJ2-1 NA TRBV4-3 CASSQERVEYQYNEQFF TGCGCCAGCAGCCAAGAAAGGGTAGAGTACCAATACAATGAGCAGTTCTTC
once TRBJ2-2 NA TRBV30 CAWSLGVGELFF TGTGCCTGGAGTCTTGGGGTCGGGGAGCTGTTTTTT
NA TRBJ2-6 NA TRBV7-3 CASSSITGSGANVLTF TGTGCCAGCAGCTCAATAACAGGGTCTGGGGCCAACGTCCTGACTTTC
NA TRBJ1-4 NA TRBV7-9 CASSGVTEKLFF TGTGCCAGCAGCGGGGTGACTGAAAAACTGTTTTTT
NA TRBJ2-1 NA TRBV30 CASGPPYNEQFF TGTGCCTCCGGACCCCCATACAATGAGCAGTTCTTC
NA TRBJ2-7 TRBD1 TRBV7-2 CASSTDGGGTGGREQYF TGTGCCAGCAGCACCGATGGGGGCGGGACAGGGGGCAGGGAGCAGTACTTC
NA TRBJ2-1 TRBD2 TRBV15 CATSASGRRGNEQFF TGTGCCACCAGCGCGAGCGGGAGGCGGGGCAATGAGCAGTTCTTC
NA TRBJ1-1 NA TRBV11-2 CASSLDARRTEAFF TGTGCCAGCAGCTTAGATGCACGGAGGACTGAAGCTTTCTTT
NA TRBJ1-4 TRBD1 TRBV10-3 CAISNRGMVGEKLFF TGTGCCATCTCCAACAGGGGAATGGTTGGTGAAAAACTGTTTTTT
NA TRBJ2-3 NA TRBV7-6 CASSLAGRLADTQYF TGTGCCAGCAGCTTAGCGGGCCGCCTAGCAGATACGCAGTATTTT
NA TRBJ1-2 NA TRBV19 CASNPWGKNYGYTF TGTGCCAGTAATCCTTGGGGGAAAAACTATGGCTACACCTTC
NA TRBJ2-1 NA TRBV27 CASSSHPPSRGEFF TGTGCCAGCAGTTCCCACCCCCCCTCGAGAGGGGAGTTCTTC
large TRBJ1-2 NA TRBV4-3 CASSQLPGQLHGYTF TGCGCCAGCAGCCAATTACCGGGGCAGCTGCATGGCTACACCTTC
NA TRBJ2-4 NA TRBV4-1 CASSQGTLAKNIQYF TGCGCCAGCAGCCAAGGGACTCTAGCCAAAAACATTCAGTACTTC
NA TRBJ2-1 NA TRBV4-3 CASSQVRDGNEQFF TGCGCCAGCAGCCAAGTACGTGATGGGAATGAGCAGTTCTTC
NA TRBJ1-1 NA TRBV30 CAWEQGGTEAFF TGTGCCTGGGAGCAGGGAGGTACTGAAGCTTTCTTT
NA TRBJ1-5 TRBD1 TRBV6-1 CASSVGTGIRQPQHF TGTGCCAGCAGTGTCGGGACAGGAATAAGGCAGCCCCAGCATTTT
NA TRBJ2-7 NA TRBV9 CASSGPGGPGPYEQYF TGTGCCAGCAGCGGCCCTGGGGGCCCAGGGCCCTACGAGCAGTACTTC
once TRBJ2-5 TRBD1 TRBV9 CASSAPNRGETQYF TGTGCCAGCAGCGCCCCAAACAGGGGCGAGACCCAGTACTTC
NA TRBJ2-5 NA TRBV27 CASSLLGETQYF TGTGCCAGCAGTTTACTAGGGGAGACCCAGTACTTC
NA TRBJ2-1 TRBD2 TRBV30 CAWGLATDNEQFF TGTGCCTGGGGACTAGCCACAGACAATGAGCAGTTCTTC
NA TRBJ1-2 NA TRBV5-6 CASSLISNYGYTF TGTGCCAGCAGCTTAATTTCTAACTATGGCTACACCTTC
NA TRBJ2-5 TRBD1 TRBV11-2 CASSPGDRRQETQYF TGTGCCAGCAGCCCCGGGGACAGGAGACAAGAGACCCAGTACTTC
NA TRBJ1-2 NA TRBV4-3 CASSQGNGYTF TGCGCCAGCAGCCAAGGGAATGGCTACACCTTC
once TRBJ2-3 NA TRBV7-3 CASSLGAFTDTQYF TGTGCCAGCAGCTTAGGGGCTTTCACAGATACGCAGTATTTT
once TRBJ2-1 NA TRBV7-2 CASSLDFGGRAYNEQFF TGTGCCAGCAGCTTAGATTTCGGGGGACGCGCCTACAATGAGCAGTTCTTC
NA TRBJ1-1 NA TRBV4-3 CASSQDSVGGPFTEAFF TGCGCCAGCAGCCAAGATTCGGTCGGGGGGCCCTTTACTGAAGCTTTCTTT
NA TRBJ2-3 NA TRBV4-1 CASSPAPRADTQYF TGCGCCAGCAGCCCCGCCCCACGAGCAGATACGCAGTATTTT
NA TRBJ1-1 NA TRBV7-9 CASLQGRDTEAFF TGTGCCAGTCTCCAGGGGCGCGACACTGAAGCTTTCTTT
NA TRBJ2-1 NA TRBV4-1 CASSQAWGKSSYNEQFF TGCGCCAGCAGCCAAGCCTGGGGGAAAAGTTCCTACAATGAGCAGTTCTTC
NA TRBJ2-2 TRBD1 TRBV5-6 CASSRSPGGETTGELFF TGTGCCAGCAGCCGTTCCCCAGGGGGCGAAACCACCGGGGAGCTGTTTTTT
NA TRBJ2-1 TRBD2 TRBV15 CATSSSGLAGGPSYNEQFF TGTGCCACCAGCAGTTCGGGACTAGCGGGAGGGCCCTCCTACAATGAGCAGTTCTTC
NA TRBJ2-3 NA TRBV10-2 CASRLGPGLTDTQYF TGCGCCAGCAGGCTCGGCCCGGGCCTCACAGATACGCAGTATTTT
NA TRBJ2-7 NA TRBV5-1 CASSLVGGGLSYEQYF TGCGCCAGCAGCTTGGTAGGGGGAGGCCTCTCCTACGAGCAGTACTTC
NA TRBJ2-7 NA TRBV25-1 CASSGPDFGEQYF TGTGCCAGCAGTGGGCCGGATTTTGGCGAGCAGTACTTC
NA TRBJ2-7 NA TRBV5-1 CASSFNPTGYEQYF TGCGCCAGCAGCTTCAACCCCACCGGCTACGAGCAGTACTTC
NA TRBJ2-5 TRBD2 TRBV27 CASSLRSGRHQETQYF TGTGCCAGCAGTTTAAGAAGCGGGAGACACCAAGAGACCCAGTACTTC
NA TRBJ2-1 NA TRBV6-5 CASSYTRGDEQFF TGTGCCAGCAGTTACACTCGAGGGGATGAGCAGTTCTTC
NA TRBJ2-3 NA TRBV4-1 CASSRSAGDTQYF TGCGCCAGCAGCCGATCGGCGGGAGATACGCAGTATTTT